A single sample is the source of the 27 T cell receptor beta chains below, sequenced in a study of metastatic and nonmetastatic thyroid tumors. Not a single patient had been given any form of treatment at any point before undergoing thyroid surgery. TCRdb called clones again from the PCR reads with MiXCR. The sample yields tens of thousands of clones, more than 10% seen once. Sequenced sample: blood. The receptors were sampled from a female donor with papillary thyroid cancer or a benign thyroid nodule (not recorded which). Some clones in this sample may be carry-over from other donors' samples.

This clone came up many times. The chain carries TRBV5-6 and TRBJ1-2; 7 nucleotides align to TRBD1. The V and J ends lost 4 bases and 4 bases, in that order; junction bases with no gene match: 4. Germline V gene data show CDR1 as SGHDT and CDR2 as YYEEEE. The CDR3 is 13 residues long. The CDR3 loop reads CASSTTGVYGYTF. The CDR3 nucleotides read TGTGCCAGCAGCACAACAGGGGTCTATGGCTACACCTTC.

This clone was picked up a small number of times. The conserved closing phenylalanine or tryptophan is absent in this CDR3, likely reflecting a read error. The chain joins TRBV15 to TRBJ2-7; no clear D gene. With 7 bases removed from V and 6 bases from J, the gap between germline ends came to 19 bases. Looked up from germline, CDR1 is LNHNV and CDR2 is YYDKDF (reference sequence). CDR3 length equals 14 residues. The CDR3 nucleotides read TGTGCCACCATCCCCGGGTCTAGTTACTCCGAGCAGTACTCC. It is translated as CATIPGSSYSEQYS.

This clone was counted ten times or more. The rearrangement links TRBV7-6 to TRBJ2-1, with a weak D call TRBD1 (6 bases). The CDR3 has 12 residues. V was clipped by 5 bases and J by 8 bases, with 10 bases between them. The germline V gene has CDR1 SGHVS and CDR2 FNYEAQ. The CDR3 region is CASSPQGYEQFF. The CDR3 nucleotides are TGTGCCAGCAGCCCACAGGGCTATGAGCAGTTCTTC. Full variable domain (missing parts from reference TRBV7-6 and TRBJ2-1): GAGVSQSPRYKVTKRGQDVALRCDPISGHVSLYWYRQALGQGPEFLTYFNYEAQQDKSGLPNDRFSAERPEGSISTLTIQRTEQRDSAMYRCASSPQGYEQFFGPGTRLTVL.

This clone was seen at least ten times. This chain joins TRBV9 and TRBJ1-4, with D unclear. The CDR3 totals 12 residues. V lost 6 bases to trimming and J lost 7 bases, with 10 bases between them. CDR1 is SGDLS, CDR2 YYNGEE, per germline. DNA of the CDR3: TGTGCCAGCACGAGATCTGGTGAAAAACTGTTTTTT. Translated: CASTRSGEKLFF.

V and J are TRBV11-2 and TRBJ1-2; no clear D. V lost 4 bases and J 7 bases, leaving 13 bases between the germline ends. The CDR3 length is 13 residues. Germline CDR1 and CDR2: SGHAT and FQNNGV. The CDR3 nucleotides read TGTGCCAGCAGCTGGACTGGGGTCCGTGGCTACACCTTC. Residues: CASSWTGVRGYTF.

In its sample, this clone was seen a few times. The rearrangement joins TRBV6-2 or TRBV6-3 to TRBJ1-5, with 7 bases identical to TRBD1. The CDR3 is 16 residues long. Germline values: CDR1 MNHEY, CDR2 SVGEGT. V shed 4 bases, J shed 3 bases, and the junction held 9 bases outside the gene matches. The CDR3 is CASSSTDRVFNQPQHF. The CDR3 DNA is TGTGCCAGCAGTTCCACCGACAGGGTCTTCAATCAGCCCCAGCATTTT.

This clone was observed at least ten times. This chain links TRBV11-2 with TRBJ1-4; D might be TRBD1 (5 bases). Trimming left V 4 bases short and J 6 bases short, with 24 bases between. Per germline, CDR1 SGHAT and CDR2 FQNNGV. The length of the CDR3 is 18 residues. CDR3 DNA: TGTGCCAGCAGCTCCTTAGGGAGGGACCGCTTGAAACATGAAAAACTGTTTTTT. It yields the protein CASSSLGRDRLKHEKLFF.

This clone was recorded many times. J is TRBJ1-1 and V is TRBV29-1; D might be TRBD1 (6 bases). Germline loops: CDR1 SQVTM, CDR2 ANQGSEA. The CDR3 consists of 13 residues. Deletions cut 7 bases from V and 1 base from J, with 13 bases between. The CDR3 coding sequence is TGCAGCGCCTATGGGACACCGAACACTGAAGCTTTCTTT. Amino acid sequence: CSAYGTPNTEAFF.

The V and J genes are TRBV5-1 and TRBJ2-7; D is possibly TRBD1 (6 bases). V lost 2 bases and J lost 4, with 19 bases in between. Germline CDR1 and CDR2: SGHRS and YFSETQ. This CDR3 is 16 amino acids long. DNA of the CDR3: TGCGCCAGCAGCTTTCTCTTACAGGGAGCTTATTACGAGCAGTACTTC. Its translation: CASSFLLQGAYYEQYF. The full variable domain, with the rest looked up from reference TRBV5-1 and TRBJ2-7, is KAGVTQTPRYLIKTRGQQVTLSCSPISGHRSVSWYQQTPGQGLQFLFEYFSETQRNKGNFPGRFSGRQFSNSRSEMNVSTLELGDSALYLCASSFLLQGAYYEQYFGPGTRLTVT.

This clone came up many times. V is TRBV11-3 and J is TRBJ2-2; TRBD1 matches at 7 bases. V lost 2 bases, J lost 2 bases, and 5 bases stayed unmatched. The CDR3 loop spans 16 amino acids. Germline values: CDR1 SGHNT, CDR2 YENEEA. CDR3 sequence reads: CASSLRTGYNTGELFF. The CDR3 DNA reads TGTGCCAGCAGCTTAAGGACAGGATATAACACCGGGGAGCTGTTTTTT.

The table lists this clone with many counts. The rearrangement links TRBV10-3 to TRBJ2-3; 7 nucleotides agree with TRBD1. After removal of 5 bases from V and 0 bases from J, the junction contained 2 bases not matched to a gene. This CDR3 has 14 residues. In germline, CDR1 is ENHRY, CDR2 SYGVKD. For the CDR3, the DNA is TGTGCCATCAGTCAACAGGGGAGCACAGATACGCAGTATTTT. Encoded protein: CAISQQGSTDTQYF.

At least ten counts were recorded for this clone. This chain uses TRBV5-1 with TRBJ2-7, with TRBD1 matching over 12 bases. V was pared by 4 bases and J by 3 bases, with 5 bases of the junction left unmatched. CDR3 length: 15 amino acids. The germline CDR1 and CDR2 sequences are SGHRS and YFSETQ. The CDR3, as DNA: TGCGCCAGCAGCCCCGGGACAGGGGGCATCTACGAGCAGTACTTC. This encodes CASSPGTGGIYEQYF.

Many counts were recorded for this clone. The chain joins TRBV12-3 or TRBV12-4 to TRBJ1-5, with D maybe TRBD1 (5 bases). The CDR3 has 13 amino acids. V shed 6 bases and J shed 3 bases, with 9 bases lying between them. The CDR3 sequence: CASRGQDNQPQHF. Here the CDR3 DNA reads TGTGCCAGCAGAGGACAAGACAATCAGCCCCAGCATTTT.

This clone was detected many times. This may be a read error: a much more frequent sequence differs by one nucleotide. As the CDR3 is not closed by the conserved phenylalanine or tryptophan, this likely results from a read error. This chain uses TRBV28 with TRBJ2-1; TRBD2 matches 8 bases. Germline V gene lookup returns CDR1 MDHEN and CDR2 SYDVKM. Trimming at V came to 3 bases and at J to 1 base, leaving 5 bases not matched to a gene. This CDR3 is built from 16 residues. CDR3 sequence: CASSLVSGSSYNEQFL. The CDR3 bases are TGTGCCAGCAGTTTGGTGAGCGGGAGTTCCTACAATGAGCAGTTCCTC.

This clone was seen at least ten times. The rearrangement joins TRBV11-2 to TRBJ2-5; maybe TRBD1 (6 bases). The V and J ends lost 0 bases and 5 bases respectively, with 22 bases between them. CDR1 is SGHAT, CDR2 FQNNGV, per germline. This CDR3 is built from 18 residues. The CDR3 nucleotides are TGTGCCAGCAGCTTAGACCCGTGGGAACAGGGAATAGGGGAGACCCAGTACTTC. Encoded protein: CASSLDPWEQGIGETQYF.

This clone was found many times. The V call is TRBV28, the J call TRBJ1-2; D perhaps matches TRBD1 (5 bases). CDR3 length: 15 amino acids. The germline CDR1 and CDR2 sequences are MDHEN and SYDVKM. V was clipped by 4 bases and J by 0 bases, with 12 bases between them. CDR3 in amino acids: CASSYGGGPNYGYTF. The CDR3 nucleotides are TGTGCCAGCAGTTATGGGGGGGGACCTAACTATGGCTACACCTTC.

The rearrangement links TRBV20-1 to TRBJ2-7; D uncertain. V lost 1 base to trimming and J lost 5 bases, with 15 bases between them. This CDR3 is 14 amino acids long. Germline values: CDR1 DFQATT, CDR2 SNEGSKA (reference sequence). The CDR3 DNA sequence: TGCAGTGCTAGAGGGACGGATTTTTCCCACGAGCAGTACTTC. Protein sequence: CSARGTDFSHEQYF.

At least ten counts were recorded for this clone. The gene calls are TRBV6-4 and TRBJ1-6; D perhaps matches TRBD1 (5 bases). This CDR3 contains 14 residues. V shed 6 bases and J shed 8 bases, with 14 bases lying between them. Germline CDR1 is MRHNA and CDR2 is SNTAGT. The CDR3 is CASSPGQGYSPLHF. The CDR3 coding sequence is TGTGCCAGCAGCCCCGGGCAGGGCTATTCACCCCTCCACTTT.

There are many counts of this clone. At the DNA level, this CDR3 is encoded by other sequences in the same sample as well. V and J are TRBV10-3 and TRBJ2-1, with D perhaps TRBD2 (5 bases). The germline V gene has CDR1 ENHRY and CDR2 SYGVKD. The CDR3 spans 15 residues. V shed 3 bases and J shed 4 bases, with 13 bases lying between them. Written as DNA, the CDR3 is TGTGCCATCAGTGACGGTGGGAGAAAATACAATGAGCAGTTCTTC. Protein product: CAISDGGRKYNEQFF.

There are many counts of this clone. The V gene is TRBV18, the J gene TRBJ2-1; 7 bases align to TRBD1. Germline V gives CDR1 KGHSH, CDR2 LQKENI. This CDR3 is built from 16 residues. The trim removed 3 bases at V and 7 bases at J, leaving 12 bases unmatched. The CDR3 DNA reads TGTGCCAGCTCACCCGGGATAGGGGGCAGGACGAATGAGCAGTTCTTC. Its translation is CASSPGIGGRTNEQFF.

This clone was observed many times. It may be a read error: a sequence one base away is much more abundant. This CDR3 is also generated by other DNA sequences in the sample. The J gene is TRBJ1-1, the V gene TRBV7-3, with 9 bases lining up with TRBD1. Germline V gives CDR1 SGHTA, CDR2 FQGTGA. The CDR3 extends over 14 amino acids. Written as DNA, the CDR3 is TGTGCTAGCAGCCGGGACAGGGACAACACTGAAGCTTTCTTT. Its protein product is CASSRDRDNTEAFF.

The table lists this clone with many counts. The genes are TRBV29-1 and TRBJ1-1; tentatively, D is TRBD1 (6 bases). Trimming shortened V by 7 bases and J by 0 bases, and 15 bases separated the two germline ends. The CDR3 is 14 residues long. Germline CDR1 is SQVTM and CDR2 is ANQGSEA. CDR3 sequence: CSATRTDMNTEAFF. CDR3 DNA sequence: TGCAGCGCCACTAGGACAGACATGAACACTGAAGCTTTCTTT.

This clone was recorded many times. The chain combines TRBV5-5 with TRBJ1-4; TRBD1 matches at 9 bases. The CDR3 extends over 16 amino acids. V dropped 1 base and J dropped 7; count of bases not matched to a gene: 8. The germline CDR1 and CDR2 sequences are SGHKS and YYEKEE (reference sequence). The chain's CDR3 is CASSLSSGTGTEKLFF. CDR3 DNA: TGTGCCAGCAGCTTGAGCTCGGGGACAGGGACTGAAAAACTGTTTTTT.

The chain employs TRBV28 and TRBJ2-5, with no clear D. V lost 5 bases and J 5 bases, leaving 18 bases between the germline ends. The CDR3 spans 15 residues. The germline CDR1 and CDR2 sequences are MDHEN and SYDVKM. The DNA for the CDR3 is TGTGCCAGCAGTCCCTGCCAAGTTCGCCAGGAGACCCAGTACTTC. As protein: CASSPCQVRQETQYF.

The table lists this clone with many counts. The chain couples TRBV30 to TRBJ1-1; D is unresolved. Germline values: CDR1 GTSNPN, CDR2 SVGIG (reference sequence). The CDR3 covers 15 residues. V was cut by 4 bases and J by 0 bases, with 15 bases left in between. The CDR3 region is CAWTQTRAMNTEAFF. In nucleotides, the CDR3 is TGTGCCTGGACCCAAACACGGGCCATGAACACTGAAGCTTTCTTT. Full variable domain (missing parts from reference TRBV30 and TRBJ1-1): SQTIHQWPATLVQPVGSPLSLECTVEGTSNPNLYWYRQAAGRGLQLLFYSVGIGQISSEVPQNLSASRPQDRQFILSSKKLLLSDSGFYLCAWTQTRAMNTEAFFGQGTRLTVV.

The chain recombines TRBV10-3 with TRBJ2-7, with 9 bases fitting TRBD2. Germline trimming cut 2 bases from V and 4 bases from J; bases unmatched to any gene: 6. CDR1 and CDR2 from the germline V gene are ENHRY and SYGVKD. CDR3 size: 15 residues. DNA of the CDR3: TGTGCCATCAGTGAGGGGGCTAGCGGGATATACGAGCAGTACTTC. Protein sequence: CAISEGASGIYEQYF.

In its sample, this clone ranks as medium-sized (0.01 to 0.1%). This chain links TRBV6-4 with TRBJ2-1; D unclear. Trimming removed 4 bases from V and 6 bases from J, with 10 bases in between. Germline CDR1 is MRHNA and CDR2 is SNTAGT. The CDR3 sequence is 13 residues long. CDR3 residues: CASSGLDSNEQFF. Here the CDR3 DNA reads TGTGCCAGCAGTGGCTTGGATAGCAATGAGCAGTTCTTC.